One sample yielded the 9 T cell receptor beta chains listed below, sequenced in a study of blood T cell repertoires in COVID-19. The assay was immunoSEQ multiplex PCR, and TCRdb's table has in-frame clones only and misses some. Seen here are 35,000 to 55,000 clones, approximately 91% observed once, and the top ten hold more than 13%. Sequenced input: peripheral blood. The receptors stem from a human donor in a cohort sampled during active COVID-19.

J is TRBJ2-3 and V is TRBV6-6; 8 positions match TRBD2. CDR1 is MNHNY and CDR2 is SVGAGI in the germline V gene (reference sequence). After removal of 5 bases from V and 0 bases from J, the junction contained 10 bases not matched to a gene. The CDR3 is made up of 17 amino acids. The CDR3 reads CASSPRPGGGSTDTQYF. CDR3 in DNA: TGTGCCAGCAGTCCAAGACCCGGGGGGGGCAGCACAGATACGCAGTATTTT.

The chain employs TRBV2 and TRBJ2-7; possibly TRBD1 for D (6 bases). This CDR3 contains 12 residues. V lost 6 bases, J lost 2 bases, and 8 bases lay in between. Germline V gives CDR1 SNHLY, CDR2 FYNNEI. The CDR3: CASRGQTYEQYF. The CDR3 DNA sequence: TGTGCCAGCAGAGGACAGACCTACGAGCAGTACTTC.

The J gene is TRBJ1-6, the V gene TRBV30; D possibly corresponds to TRBD1 (5 bases). Germline loops: CDR1 GTSNPN, CDR2 SVGIG (reference sequence). CDR3 size: 14 residues. Trimming took off 3 bases at V and 12 bases at J, with 18 bases between the two ends. In DNA form, the CDR3 reads TGTGCCTGGAGGGGGGGACCGGGACTGAGACCCCTCCACTTT. Amino acid sequence: CAWRGGPGLRPLHF.

The chain combines TRBV4-1 with TRBJ2-5; 7 bases agree with TRBD1. There are 14 residues in the CDR3. The germline gives CDR1 MGHRA, CDR2 YSYEKL. The V and J ends lost 4 bases and 1 base, in that order; junction bases with no gene match: 3. In DNA form, the CDR3 reads TGCGCCAGCAGCCCCGGGACAGTCCAAGAGACCCAGTACTTC. Its protein product is CASSPGTVQETQYF.

The chain combines TRBV7-8 with TRBJ1-5; tentative D call: TRBD1 (6 bases). The ends were cut back, 4 bases at V and 3 bases at J, with 7 bases in the middle. There are 13 residues in the CDR3. Germline V lookup: CDR1 SGHVS, CDR2 FQNEAQ. Written as DNA, the CDR3 is TGTGCCAGCAGCTGGGGGCTCAATCAGCCCCAGCATTTT. It codes for CASSWGLNQPQHF.

V gene TRBV7-2 combines with J gene TRBJ2-2, with TRBD1 as a possible D gene (6 bases). With 1 base removed from V and 3 bases from J, the gap between germline ends came to 12 bases. Germline CDR1 SGHTA, CDR2 FQGNSA. The CDR3 is 16 residues long. The CDR3 DNA is TGTGCCAGCAGCTTAGTGAGGACAGAAGACACCGGGGAGCTGTTTTTT. Translated: CASSLVRTEDTGELFF.

This rearrangement joins TRBV5-1 to TRBJ1-6; perhaps TRBD1 as D (5 bases). The CDR3 extends over 13 amino acids. V lost 4 bases and J 11 bases, leaving 13 bases between the germline ends. The germline V gene has CDR1 SGHRS and CDR2 YFSETQ. The CDR3 protein is CASSDPRGPPLHF. CDR3 coding DNA: TGCGCCAGCAGCGACCCTAGGGGTCCACCCCTCCACTTT.

V gene TRBV11-2 combines with J gene TRBJ2-3, with D perhaps matching TRBD2 (5 bases). With 5 bases removed from V and 2 bases from J, the gap between germline ends came to 20 bases. The CDR3 has 17 amino acids. Looked up from germline, CDR1 is SGHAT and CDR2 is FQNNGV. CDR3 in amino acids: CASSLNPTTPTTDTQYF. The CDR3 bases are TGTGCCAGCAGCCTAAACCCGACTACCCCCACCACAGATACGCAGTATTTT.

The chain combines TRBV11-2 with TRBJ2-1; D remains ambiguous. This CDR3 is built from 12 residues. Trimming took off 5 bases at V and 6 bases at J, with 8 bases between the two ends. The V gene's germline CDR1 is SGHAT and CDR2 FQNNGV. The CDR3 loop reads CASSISGNEQFF. CDR3 nucleotide sequence: TGTGCCAGCAGCATCTCGGGCAATGAGCAGTTCTTC.